This TCR beta chain was profiled in a study of blood T cells in healthy people across ages. Whole-study results and caveats: Shifts in expanded clonotypes may have been confounded by donor CMV status, which was unknown. A greater number of naive CD4+ cells and higher diversity distinguished long-lived donors from aged donors.

Russia was home to the donors, healthy Caucasian individuals aged roughly 6 to 100. It was with a sample-barcoded 5' primer and a J-beta primer mix that a second PCR of roughly 7 to 12 cycles was run. Each of the samples gave a minimum of 2.5 million paired-end reads that contained CDR3. TCRdb called the 5' RACE reads again in MiXCR, with one record for every CDR3 protein. The sample has nearly 1 million distinct CDR3 sequences; roughly 47% are singletons. Only a few counts were recorded for this clonotype. The antigen remains undetermined. CDR1 and CDR2 from the germline V gene are SEHNR and FQNEAQ (reference sequence). Losses at the gene ends were 8 bases for V and 4 bases for J; bases not matched to a gene: 5. This CDR3 has 12 residues.

The TCR was taken from a woman in her sixties in good health. The sample taken for sequencing was blood. This chain links TRBV7-9 with TRBJ2-7; TRBD1 matches at 7 bases. The chain's CDR3 is CASAWDRYEQYF. The CDR3 nucleotides read TGTGCCAGCGCCTGGGACAGATACGAGCAGTACTTC.